The 9 T cell receptor beta chains below were found in one sample sequenced in a study of T cell responses to AZD1222 COVID-19 vaccine. Data came from immunoSEQ multiplex PCR; TCRdb stores just in-frame clones and leaves some out. Of 120,000 to 150,000 clones in the sample, just over 85% were seen once. This specimen consisted of peripheral blood, obtained 28 days after the second AZD1222 dose. The source of these receptors is an adult who received the AZD1222 COVID-19 vaccine.

This clone was counted a few times. The genes are TRBV2 and TRBJ2-3; D is possibly TRBD2 (5 bases). Trimming shortened V by 9 bases and J by 4 bases, and 11 bases separated the two germline ends. This CDR3 has 12 residues. The germline gives CDR1 SNHLY, CDR2 FYNNEI. The CDR3 sequence is CARATLADTQYF. Written as DNA, the CDR3 is TGTGCCAGGGCTACACTAGCAGATACGCAGTATTTT. The whole variable domain, remainder taken from reference TRBV2 and TRBJ2-3, is EPEVTQTPSHQVTQMGQEVILRCVPISNHLYFYWYRQILGQKVEFLVSFYNNEISEKSEIFDDQFSVERPDGSNFTLKIRSTKLEDSAMYFCARATLADTQYFGPGTRLTVL.

This clone was counted a single time. V and J are TRBV6-5 and TRBJ2-4; tentatively, D is TRBD1 (6 bases). The CDR3 is 16 amino acids. Per germline, CDR1 MNHEY and CDR2 SVGAGI. The V and J ends lost 0 bases and 3 bases respectively, with 12 bases between them. The CDR3 is CASSYSGGFDKNIQYF. As DNA, the CDR3 is TGTGCCAGCAGTTACTCTGGGGGCTTTGACAAAAACATTCAGTACTTC.

The chain employs TRBV7-8 and TRBJ2-2, with D possibly TRBD2 on 6 matching bases. V was shortened by 1 base and J by 7 bases, with 7 bases between the two germline ends. From germline, CDR1 is SGHVS and CDR2 FQNEAQ. This CDR3 is 13 amino acids long. The CDR3 loop is CASSLGGVGELFF. The CDR3 DNA is TGTGCCAGCAGCTTAGGGGGGGTCGGGGAGCTGTTTTTT.

Here the CDR3 reads CASSLTGPSTF. The CDR3 nucleotides read TGTGCCAGCAGTCTGACAGGCCCTAGTACCTTC. This chain links TRBV12-3 or TRBV12-4 with TRBJ1-2, with D maybe TRBD1 (6 bases). The CDR3 has 11 residues. V gave up 5 bases and J gave up 14 bases, with 15 bases separating them.

The rearrangement joins TRBV10-3 to TRBJ2-1, with 11 nucleotides matching TRBD2. The V gene end was trimmed by 6 bases and the J gene end by 5 bases; junction bases not matched to a gene: 6. The germline V gene encodes CDR1 ENHRY and CDR2 SYGVKD. This CDR3 contains 15 residues. CDR3 bases: TGTGCCATCAGGGGAGGTAGCGGGAGGGACAATGAGCAGTTCTTC. As protein: CAIRGGSGRDNEQFF.

The J gene is TRBJ2-1, the V gene TRBV14; 7 nucleotides agree with TRBD2. From germline, CDR1 is SGHDN and CDR2 FVKESK. Trimming at V came to 4 bases and at J to 0 bases, leaving 6 bases not matched to a gene. The CDR3 is 16 residues long. The CDR3 nucleotides read TGTGCCAGCAGCCCTCGGGCGGGAGTCTCCTACAATGAGCAGTTCTTC. Its translation is CASSPRAGVSYNEQFF.

The chain uses TRBV30 and TRBJ1-2; D is unclear. CDR3 length: 16 amino acids. V lost 2 bases to trimming and J lost 6 bases, with 22 bases between them. The germline gives CDR1 GTSNPN, CDR2 SVGIG (reference sequence). CDR3 sequence: CAWSSPYIAGGDGYTF. The CDR3, as DNA: TGTGCCTGGAGTTCCCCATACATCGCCGGAGGTGATGGCTACACCTTC.

V is TRBV6-1 and J is TRBJ1-6; D is uncertain. The CDR3 length is 16 residues. V was cut by 2 bases and J by 6 bases, with 14 bases left in between. Germline V gene data show CDR1 as MNHNS and CDR2 as SASEGT. In DNA, the CDR3 is TGTGCCAGCAGTGAAAGTGGACTGTACGTTAATTCACCCCTCCACTTT. Encoded protein: CASSESGLYVNSPLHF.

The CDR3 DNA reads as TGTGCCAGCAGTTTATACCCGGGACAGGGGTTCGGTGGCTACACCTTC. Translation gives CASSLYPGQGFGGYTF. The V gene is TRBV27, the J gene TRBJ1-2, with 10 bases identical to TRBD1. Unmatched junction bases numbered 9, after V lost 1 base and J lost 7 bases. Germline V gene data show CDR1 as MNHEY and CDR2 as SMNVEV (reference sequence). This CDR3 spans 16 amino acids.